The clone carrying this T cell receptor beta chain has only a few counts. Its antigen is undetermined. Assay used: immunoSEQ multiplex PCR; TCRdb lists only in-frame clones, some missing. The data contain 15,000 or so clones, approximately 80% of them singletons. The record originates from a study of vaccination effects on CD4 cells after COVID-19. This CDR3 contains 10 residues. Before any sequencing was done, the ViraFEST assay used viral peptide pools to expand antigen-specific CD4+ T cells. Culture lasted about ten days before CD4+ T cell isolation. Either the BNT162b2 or mRNA-1273 vaccine was given to participants in two doses. With roughly 10 ug/ml peptides and around 9.6 IU/ml IL-2, over 1.5 million PBMC per well were cultured. Half the medium was swapped for IL-2 medium on days 3 and 7.

The input for sequencing was CD4+ T cells from PBMCs cultured with HCoV-NL63 spike peptides, taken after COVID-19 vaccination. The J gene is TRBJ1-2, the V gene TRBV21-1. TRBV21-1 is designated a pseudogene. The sequence derives from a human donor who received a COVID-19 vaccine. CDR3 protein: CASSKGGYTF. As DNA, the CDR3 is TGTGCCAGCAGCAAAGGTGGCTACACCTTC.